Each of the 19 T cell receptor beta chains below was sequenced from the same sample in a study of shared clonotypes between healthy human individuals. Sequencing used immunoSEQ multiplex PCR; TCRdb keeps in-frame clones, though not all of them. The sample shows about 300,000 clones, about 74% of them seen only once. The sample was memory CD4+ T cells sorted from blood. The subset: CD45RA-negative fraction. Receptors originate from a man aged 30-40 years in good health.

This clone was observed once. The chain joins TRBV6-5 to TRBJ2-7; TRBD2 aligns across 9 bases. This CDR3 region has 13 residues. The V gene's germline CDR1 is MNHEY and CDR2 SVGAGI. The junction had 7 bases not matched to a gene; V was cut back by 9 bases and J by 4 bases. The CDR3 sequence is CASRNSGGYEQYF. CDR3 coding DNA: TGTGCCAGTCGAAACAGCGGGGGGTACGAGCAGTACTTC.

The chain joins TRBV5-1 to TRBJ1-4; unclear D gene. V was pared by 5 bases and J by 8 bases, with 16 bases between. CDR3 length equals 14 residues. Germline V gene lookup returns CDR1 SGHRS and CDR2 YFSETQ. The CDR3 region is CASSLDTGGEKLFF. CDR3 sequence (DNA): TGCGCCAGCAGTTTAGACACGGGAGGAGAAAAACTGTTTTTT.

V is TRBV5-1 and J is TRBJ2-1, with 7 bases matching TRBD1. The V gene end was trimmed by 4 bases and the J gene end by 11 bases; junction bases not matched to a gene: 12. Germline V gene data show CDR1 as SGHRS and CDR2 as YFSETQ. The CDR3 consists of 14 residues. CDR3 sequence reads: CASSTVPGQPKQFF. Here the CDR3 DNA reads TGCGCCAGCAGCACAGTGCCGGGACAGCCAAAGCAGTTCTTC.

The V gene is TRBV11-2, the J gene TRBJ2-1; weak D call: TRBD1 (6 bases). Germline CDR1 reads SGHAT; CDR2 reads FQNNGV. The germline V and J ends were trimmed by 1 base and 8 bases, with 15 bases remaining between them. The CDR3 consists of 15 residues. CDR3 sequence reads: CASSLGSTGPDEQFF. The CDR3 DNA sequence: TGTGCCAGCAGCTTAGGATCAACAGGGCCCGATGAGCAGTTCTTC.

This clone was detected a few times. The rearrangement links TRBV7-6 to TRBJ2-1, with 7 bases matching TRBD1. This CDR3 is built from 15 residues. V trimming: 5 bases; J trimming: 0 bases; junction bases outside the gene matches: 4. Per the germline V gene, CDR1 is SGHVS and CDR2 is FNYEAQ. The CDR3 DNA sequence: TGTGCCAGCAGCCCGAGACAGGGCTCCTACAATGAGCAGTTCTTC. This encodes CASSPRQGSYNEQFF.

In its sample, this clone was seen a few times. The CDR3 region is CASSQNANSYEQYF. The CDR3 nucleotides are TGTGCCAGCAGCCAAAACGCGAACTCCTACGAGCAGTACTTC. The chain is built from TRBV14 and TRBJ2-7; D gene uncertain. Between the trimmed V and J ends, which lost 2 bases and 0 bases, there was a span of 8 bases. The CDR3 is made up of 14 amino acids. Germline CDR1 reads SGHDN; CDR2 reads FVKESK.

The V gene is TRBV9, the J gene TRBJ2-1; the match to TRBD2 covers 10 bases. Germline lookup yields CDR1 SGDLS and CDR2 YYNGEE. The CDR3 contains 21 residues. V lost 5 bases and J lost 0; bases outside the gene matches: 20. The CDR3 coding sequence is TGTGCCAGCAGTGCTTCTTTATCCGGCACTAGCGGGATACTCTCCTACAATGAGCAGTTCTTC. Its protein product is CASSASLSGTSGILSYNEQFF. Combining the CDR3 with reference TRBV9 and TRBJ2-1 gives the whole variable domain DSGVTQTPKHLITATGQRVTLRCSPRSGDLSVYWYQQSLDQGLQFLIQYYNGEERAKGNILERFSAQQFPDLHSELNLSSLELGDSALYFCASSASLSGTSGILSYNEQFFGPGTRLTVL.

The chain is built from TRBV18 and TRBJ2-7; no reliable D call. V was clipped by 0 bases and J by 4 bases, with 7 bases between them. Germline CDR1 is KGHSH and CDR2 is LQKENI. The CDR3 length is 13 residues. CDR3 in amino acids: CASSPPRYYEQYF. The CDR3 DNA reads TGTGCCAGCTCACCACCGCGCTATTACGAGCAGTACTTC.

The chain joins TRBV18 to TRBJ1-1; D is unclear. The length of the CDR3 is 14 residues. Trimming took off 2 bases at V and 5 bases at J, with 12 bases between the two ends. Per germline, CDR1 KGHSH and CDR2 LQKENI. The CDR3 is CASSPRQPGTEAFF. The CDR3 DNA follows: TGTGCCAGCTCACCAAGGCAGCCCGGGACTGAAGCTTTCTTT.

This clone was seen a handful of times. The chain couples TRBV30 to TRBJ1-2, with TRBD1 matching 7 bases. J lost 4 bases, V lost 1 base, and 0 bases had no gene match. The germline V gene has CDR1 GTSNPN and CDR2 SVGIG (reference sequence). The CDR3 runs 12 residues. As DNA, the CDR3 is TGTGCCTGGAGTGCAGGGGGCTATGGCTACACCTTC. Protein: CAWSAGGYGYTF.

This chain connects TRBV7-2 to TRBJ2-7; the match to TRBD2 covers 7 bases. With 4 bases clipped from V and 7 bases from J, the junction kept 10 bases outside the gene matches. Germline V CDR1 and CDR2: SGHTA, FQGNSA. CDR3 length: 14 amino acids. Here the CDR3 reads CASSSRSGNREQYF. DNA of the CDR3: TGTGCCAGCAGCTCCCGGAGCGGGAACAGAGAGCAGTACTTC.

This rearrangement joins TRBV6-5 to TRBJ2-6; possible D gene TRBD1, 5 bases. Trimming cost V 6 bases and J 0 bases, with 6 bases left between them. In germline, CDR1 is MNHEY, CDR2 SVGAGI. The length of the CDR3 is 14 residues. The CDR3 sequence is CASRTGSGANVLTF. Written as DNA, the CDR3 is TGTGCCAGCAGAACAGGCTCTGGGGCCAACGTCCTGACTTTC.

V usage is TRBV2 and J usage is TRBJ1-5, with TRBD1 as a possible D gene (5 bases). V lost 6 bases, J lost 2 bases, and 14 bases lay in between. The CDR3 runs to 15 residues. Per the germline V gene, CDR1 is SNHLY and CDR2 is FYNNEI. The CDR3 DNA is TGTGCCAGCAGCGAACGTCAGGGCGGCAATCAGCCCCAGCATTTT. Translation gives CASSERQGGNQPQHF. Supplemented by reference TRBV2 and TRBJ1-5, the full variable domain reads EPEVTQTPSHQVTQMGQEVILRCVPISNHLYFYWYRQILGQKVEFLVSFYNNEISEKSEIFDDQFSVERPDGSNFTLKIRSTKLEDSAMYFCASSERQGGNQPQHFGDGTRLSIL.

This clone appeared once. The genes are TRBV28 and TRBJ2-7; 7 bases map to TRBD1. The CDR3 extends over 15 amino acids. CDR1 MDHEN and CDR2 SYDVKM come from the germline V gene. V shed 6 bases and J 3 bases; nucleotides not matched to a gene: 11. The CDR3: CASRSPQTGLYEQYF. In DNA, the CDR3 is TGTGCCAGCAGATCCCCCCAGACAGGGCTCTACGAGCAGTACTTC.

V usage is TRBV7-3 and J usage is TRBJ2-7; D not resolved. The V gene lost 5 bases and the J gene lost 3 bases, with 11 bases spanning the gap. The CDR3 contains 13 residues. In germline, CDR1 is SGHTA, CDR2 FQGTGA. As DNA, the CDR3 is TGTGCCAGCAGCCATGGACGGAACTACGAGCAGTACTTC. This sequence encodes CASSHGRNYEQYF.

The chain carries TRBV5-6 and TRBJ1-4, with 8 positions matching TRBD1. Germline V CDR1 and CDR2: SGHDT, YYEEEE. CDR3 size: 15 residues. Trimming removed 4 bases from V and 7 bases from J; junction bases left unmatched: 9. CDR3 residues: CASSALTGVREKLFF. The CDR3 DNA reads TGTGCCAGCAGCGCATTGACAGGGGTACGTGAAAAACTGTTTTTT.

The chain combines TRBV28 with TRBJ2-1; D is undetermined. Germline V gene data show CDR1 as MDHEN and CDR2 as SYDVKM. This CDR3 is 11 amino acids long. Trimming shortened V by 7 bases and J by 7 bases, and 8 bases separated the two germline ends. CDR3 region: CASNIRNEQFF. CDR3 coding DNA: TGTGCCAGCAACATTAGGAATGAGCAGTTCTTC.

The J gene is TRBJ1-5, the V gene TRBV5-5, with 7 bases matching TRBD1. Germline V gene sequence: CDR1 SGHKS, CDR2 YYEKEE (reference sequence). The ends lost 4 bases at V and 7 bases at J; junction bases unmatched: 8. This CDR3 contains 14 residues. The CDR3, as DNA: TGTGCCAGCAGCCCTACAGGGGTGCTGCAGCCCCAGCATTTT. The encoded protein is CASSPTGVLQPQHF.

The chain uses TRBV27 and TRBJ2-7; possible D gene TRBD1, 6 bases. With 6 bases removed from V and 1 base from J, the gap between germline ends came to 10 bases. The germline V gene has CDR1 MNHEY and CDR2 SMNVEV (reference sequence). The CDR3 covers 13 residues. CDR3 in amino acids: CASRGGHSYEQYF. The CDR3 region has the DNA TGTGCCAGCAGAGGGGGACATTCCTACGAGCAGTACTTC.